This T cell receptor (beta chain) was sequenced for a study of T-cell reconstitution after alpha-beta-depleted transplantation in children. Whole-study findings and limits: Among T cells one year after transplant, newly produced cells accounted for most counts and diversity. Surviving recipient T cells and thymic progenitors produced the high day-60 TCRbeta diversity seen in some patients. By about two months after transplant, alpha-beta T cells reportedly arose from several hundred graft clones that had expanded.

In its sample, this clonotype was seen a few times. Antigen: not known. Library preparation (for TCRbeta) was performed with unique molecular identifiers. Using its own MiXCR run on the PCR reads, TCRdb lists one record per CDR3 protein. The data contain about 830,000 distinct CDR3 sequences, 15% to 20% of them singletons. The sequence was obtained from a male patient younger than 18 who had a stem cell transplant for acute lymphoblastic leukemia, so the T cells may come from the graft donor. The sequencing used PBMCs, mostly from graft donor cells, collected 360 days after TCRalphabeta/CD19-depleted stem cell transplant.

This CDR3 reads CASSFQGVEKLFF. DNA of the CDR3: TGCGCCAGCAGCTTTCAGGGGGTTGAAAAACTGTTTTTT. The V gene is TRBV5-1, the J gene TRBJ1-4, with 7 bases fitting TRBD1. CDR1 is SGHRS and CDR2 is YFSETQ in the germline V gene. The CDR3 extends over 13 amino acids. The ends lost 2 bases at V and 7 bases at J; junction bases unmatched: 2.